The TCR beta chain described here comes from a study of PD-1 blockade in classical Hodgkin lymphoma. Only in-frame clones appear in the TCRdb table, and some are missing; sequencing was by immunoSEQ multiplex PCR. The sample holds approximately 9,000 clones, 80% to 95% seen once. The CDR3 is 15 amino acids. CDR1 MDHEN and CDR2 SYDVKM come from the germline V gene. With 4 bases clipped from V and 4 bases from J, the junction kept 5 bases outside the gene matches. This clone was picked up one time. Specified time point: newly diagnosed, previously untreated cHL patient sample. After thawing, PBMCs were subjected to magnetic negative selection to isolate CD8+ T cells.

The J gene is TRBJ2-3, the V gene TRBV28, with 10 bases matching TRBD2. The sequenced sample was CD8+ T cells from blood. This clonotype originated in a human donor with classical Hodgkin lymphoma. CDR3 sequence reads: CASSSLAGGSDTQYF. Written as DNA, the CDR3 is TGTGCCAGCAGTTCCTTAGCGGGAGGTTCAGATACGCAGTATTTT. Drawing the rest from reference TRBV28 and TRBJ2-3, the complete variable domain is DVKVTQSSRYLVKRTGEKVFLECVQDMDHENMFWYRQDPGLGLRLIYFSYDVKMKEKGDIPEGYSVSREKKERFSLILESASTNQTSMYLCASSSLAGGSDTQYFGPGTRLTVL.